Shown below are 11 T cell receptor beta chains from a single sample sequenced in a study of T cells in Graves' hyperthyroidism and ophthalmopathy. TCR beta CDR3 sequences were amplified from RNA transcripts. An initial round of RT-PCR targeting the TCR CDR3 relied on the HTBI primer set. TCRdb reprocessed the multiplex PCR reads via MiXCR and lists one record per CDR3 protein. This sample has 300,000 to 400,000 distinct CDR3 sequences, with over 11% found just once. Sequenced sample: blood. Every receptor here comes from a woman aged 30 to 39 with Graves' hyperthyroidism.

This clonotype was counted ten times or more. This rearrangement joins TRBV11-2 to TRBJ2-2; tentatively, D is TRBD1 (6 bases). The V and J ends lost 4 bases and 2 bases respectively, with 8 bases between them. Germline V gene data show CDR1 as SGHAT and CDR2 as FQNNGV. The CDR3 is 14 residues long. The CDR3 DNA follows: TGTGCCAGCAGCTACAGGGTAAACACCGGGGAGCTGTTTTTT. Its protein product is CASSYRVNTGELFF.

This clonotype has ten or more counts. The chain recombines TRBV20-1 with TRBJ1-5, with D possibly being TRBD1 (6 bases). The germline CDR1 and CDR2 sequences are DFQATT and SNEGSKA (reference sequence). V gave up 0 bases and J gave up 7 bases, with 10 bases separating them. The CDR3 is made up of 13 amino acids. The DNA for the CDR3 is TGCAGTGCTAGAGAGGGGGCAGGGCAGCCCCAGCATTTT. Amino acids: CSAREGAGQPQHF.

As concerns this clonotype: A junction end diverges from the germline sequence, so it may reflect a read error. This chain uses TRBV4-2 with TRBJ2-1; tentatively, D is TRBD2 (5 bases). CDR3 length: 16 residues. CDR1 is LGHNA, CDR2 YNFKEQ, per germline. CDR3 sequence reads: CASSQEGVDSHNEQFF. The CDR3 DNA sequence: TGTGCCAGCAGCCAAGAAGGCGTGGACTCCCACAATGAGCAGTTCTTC.

This clonotype was detected ten times or more. The J gene is TRBJ2-7, the V gene TRBV11-2, with 7 nucleotides matching TRBD1. This CDR3 is built from 13 residues. Germline values: CDR1 SGHAT, CDR2 FQNNGV. V gave up 8 bases and J gave up 9 bases; unmatched junction bases: 13. The CDR3 region has the DNA TGTGCCAGCTCAACGGGACAGCCTACGGGGCAGTACTTC. Amino acid sequence: CASSTGQPTGQYF.

V gene TRBV6-2 or TRBV6-3 combines with J gene TRBJ1-5; 8 bases are shared with TRBD1. V was pared by 4 bases and J by 4 bases, with 18 bases of the junction left unmatched. Germline V gene data show CDR1 as MNHEY and CDR2 as SVGEGT. The CDR3 loop spans 19 amino acids. The CDR3 nucleotides are TGTGCCAGCAGTTCGCGGCAGGGGGCGGTTCTGACTCCGAATCAGCCCCAGCATTTT. Its protein product is CASSSRQGAVLTPNQPQHF.

This clonotype was counted ten times or more. The V call is TRBV30, the J call TRBJ1-1; D not resolved. This CDR3 is built from 11 residues. Per the germline V gene, CDR1 is GTSNPN and CDR2 is SVGIG (reference sequence). V lost 2 bases, J lost 7 bases, and 8 bases lay in between. Here the CDR3 reads CAWSLSNEAFF. The CDR3 nucleotides are TGTGCCTGGAGTCTAAGCAATGAAGCTTTCTTT.

This clonotype was detected a few times. The V call is TRBV7-6, the J call TRBJ2-1, with 9 bases aligning to TRBD2. Germline V gene data show CDR1 as SGHVS and CDR2 as FNYEAQ. The ends lost 3 bases at V and 6 bases at J; junction bases unmatched: 6. The CDR3 is 15 amino acids. In DNA, the CDR3 is TGTGCCAGCAGCTTCAAGACTAGCGGAAGCAATGAGCAGTTCTTC. Translation: CASSFKTSGSNEQFF.

This clonotype was counted many times. The V call is TRBV28, the J call TRBJ2-7, with 14 bases lining up with TRBD2. The germline CDR1 and CDR2 sequences are MDHEN and SYDVKM. V lost 11 bases and J lost 6; bases outside the gene matches: 15. The CDR3 loop spans 16 amino acids. The CDR3 DNA reads TGTGCCGGCATGTCCCCCGGACTAGCGGGAGGTGGCGAGCAGTACTTC. Amino acids: CAGMSPGLAGGGEQYF.

The rearrangement uses TRBV4-1 and TRBJ1-1; D perhaps matches TRBD1 (6 bases). Germline CDR1 MGHRA, CDR2 YSYEKL. V was trimmed by 5 bases and J by 4 bases, leaving 11 bases between them. The CDR3 runs to 13 residues. As DNA, the CDR3 is TGCGCCAGCAGCAAACAGGGTGCCACTGAAGCTTTCTTT. Translating it yields CASSKQGATEAFF.

The chain uses TRBV20-1 and TRBJ2-1, with TRBD2 as a possible D gene (5 bases). Trimming left V 2 bases short and J 5 bases short, with 13 bases between. The CDR3 length is 14 residues. The V gene's germline CDR1 is DFQATT and CDR2 SNEGSKA (reference sequence). CDR3 amino acids: CSARSGEFDNEQFF. DNA for the CDR3: TGCAGTGCTAGATCCGGGGAGTTTGACAATGAGCAGTTCTTC.

J is TRBJ2-3 and V is TRBV27; D remains ambiguous. The CDR3 spans 16 residues. Germline assignment: CDR1 MNHEY and CDR2 SMNVEV (reference sequence). V was pared by 2 bases and J by 1 base, with 13 bases between. CDR3 in DNA: TGTGCCAGCAGTTTAATCGTGGGATATGGCACAGATACGCAGTATTTT. Its protein product is CASSLIVGYGTDTQYF.